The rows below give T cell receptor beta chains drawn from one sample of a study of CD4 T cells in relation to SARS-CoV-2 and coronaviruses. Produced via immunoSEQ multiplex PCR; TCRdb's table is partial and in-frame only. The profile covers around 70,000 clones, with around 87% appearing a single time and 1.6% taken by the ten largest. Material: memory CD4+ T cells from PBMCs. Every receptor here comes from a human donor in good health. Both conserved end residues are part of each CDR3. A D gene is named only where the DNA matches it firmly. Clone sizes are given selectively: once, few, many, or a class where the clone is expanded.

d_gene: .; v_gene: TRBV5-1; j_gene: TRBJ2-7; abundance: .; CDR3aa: CASSRGGHGDYTEQYF; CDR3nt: TGCGCCAGCAGCAGGGGGGGCCACGGGGACTACACCGAGCAGTACTTC
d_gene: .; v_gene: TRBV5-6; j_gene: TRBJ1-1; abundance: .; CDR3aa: CASSLGPTNTEAFF; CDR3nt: TGTGCCAGCAGCTTAGGACCTACGAACACTGAAGCTTTCTTT
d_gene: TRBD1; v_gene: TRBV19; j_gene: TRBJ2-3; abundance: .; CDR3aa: CASSRNTGVSGDTQYF; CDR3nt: TGTGCCAGTAGTAGAAATACAGGGGTCAGTGGAGATACGCAGTATTTT
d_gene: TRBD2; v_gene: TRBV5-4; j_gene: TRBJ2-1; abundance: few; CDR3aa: CASSQTLSTSGSPLF; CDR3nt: TGTGCCAGCAGCCAAACGCTATCGACTAGCGGGAGTCCACTCTTC
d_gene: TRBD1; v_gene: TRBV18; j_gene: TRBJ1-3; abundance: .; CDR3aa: CASSQLPGQGAGNTIYF; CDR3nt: TGTGCCAGCTCACAACTCCCGGGACAGGGCGCTGGAAACACCATATATTTT
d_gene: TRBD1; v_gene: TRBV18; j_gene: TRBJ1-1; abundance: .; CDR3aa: CASSFQGESTEAFF; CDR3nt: TGTGCCAGCTCATTTCAGGGGGAATCCACTGAAGCTTTCTTT
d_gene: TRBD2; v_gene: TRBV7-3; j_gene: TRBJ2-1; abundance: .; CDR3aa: CASSPSSGGTYNEQFF; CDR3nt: TGTGCCAGCAGCCCGTCTAGCGGGGGGACCTACAATGAGCAGTTCTTC
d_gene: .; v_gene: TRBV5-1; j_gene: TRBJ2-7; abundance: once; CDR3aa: CASSRSPGQAYEQYF; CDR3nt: TGCGCCAGCAGCCGATCCCCCGGGCAGGCCTACGAGCAGTACTTC
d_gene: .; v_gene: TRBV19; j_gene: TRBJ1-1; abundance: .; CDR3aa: CASIRTRGTEAFF; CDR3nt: TGTGCCAGTATTCGGACCCGCGGTACTGAAGCTTTCTTT
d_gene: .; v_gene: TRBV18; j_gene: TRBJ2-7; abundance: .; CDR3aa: CASSPLTSAFGEQYF; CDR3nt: TGTGCCAGCTCACCCCTCACGTCTGCCTTCGGCGAGCAGTACTTC
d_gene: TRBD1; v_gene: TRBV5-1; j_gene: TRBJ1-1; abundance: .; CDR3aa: CASSPPGTGANTEAFF; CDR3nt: TGCGCCAGCAGCCCACCCGGGACAGGGGCTAACACTGAAGCTTTCTTT
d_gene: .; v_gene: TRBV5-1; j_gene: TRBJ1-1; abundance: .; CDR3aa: CASSFGQGEGNTEAFF; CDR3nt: TGCGCCAGCAGCTTCGGGCAGGGAGAAGGGAACACTGAAGCTTTCTTT
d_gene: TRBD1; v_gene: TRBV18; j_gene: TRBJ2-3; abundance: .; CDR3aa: CASSRRTGAGTDTQYF; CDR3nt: TGTGCCAGCTCACGCCGGACAGGGGCAGGCACAGATACGCAGTATTTT
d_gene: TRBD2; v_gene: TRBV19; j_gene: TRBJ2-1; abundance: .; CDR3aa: CASSMALTSGSIYEQFF; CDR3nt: TGTGCCAGTAGTATGGCCCTGACTAGCGGGAGCATCTATGAGCAGTTCTTC
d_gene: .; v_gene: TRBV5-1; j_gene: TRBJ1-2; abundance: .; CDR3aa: CASSLVLGRAYGYTF; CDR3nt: TGCGCCAGCAGCTTGGTATTGGGGAGAGCCTATGGCTACACCTTC
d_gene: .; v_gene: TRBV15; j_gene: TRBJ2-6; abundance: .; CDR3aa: CATSRDSRAGSGANVLTF; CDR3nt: TGTGCCACCAGCAGAGATAGTAGAGCAGGGTCTGGGGCCAACGTCCTGACTTTC
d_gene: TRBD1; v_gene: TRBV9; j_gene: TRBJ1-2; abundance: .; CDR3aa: CASSVSGQGANEGYGYTF; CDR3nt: TGTGCCAGCAGCGTATCCGGACAGGGGGCTAACGAGGGGTATGGCTACACCTTC
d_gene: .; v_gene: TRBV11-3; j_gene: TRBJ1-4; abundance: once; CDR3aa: CASSLSFGEKLFF; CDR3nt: TGTGCCAGCAGCTTATCGTTTGGTGAAAAACTGTTTTTT
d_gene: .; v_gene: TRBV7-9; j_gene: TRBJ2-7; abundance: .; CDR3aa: CASRSTGVSYEQYF; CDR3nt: TGTGCCAGCCGCTCCACGGGAGTCTCCTACGAGCAGTACTTC
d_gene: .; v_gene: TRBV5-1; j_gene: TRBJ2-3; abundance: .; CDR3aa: CASSLATGTDTQYF; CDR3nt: TGCGCCAGCAGCTTGGCAACAGGGACAGATACGCAGTATTTT
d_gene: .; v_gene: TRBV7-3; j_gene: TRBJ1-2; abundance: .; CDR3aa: CASSLSMGVGYTF; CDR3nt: TGTGCCAGCAGCTTAAGTATGGGCGTCGGCTACACCTTC
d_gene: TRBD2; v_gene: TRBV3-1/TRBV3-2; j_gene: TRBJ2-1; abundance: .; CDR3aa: CASSQDGSSGGAGEQFF; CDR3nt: TGTGCCAGCAGCCAAGACGGGTCGAGCGGGGGGGCCGGTGAGCAGTTCTTC
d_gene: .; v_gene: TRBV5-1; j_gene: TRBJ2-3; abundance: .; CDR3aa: CASSLGGTLTDTQYF; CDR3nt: TGCGCCAGCAGCTTGGGGGGGACTCTCACAGATACGCAGTATTTT
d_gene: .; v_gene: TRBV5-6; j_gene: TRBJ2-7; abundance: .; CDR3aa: CASSLGVSYEQYF; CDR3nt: TGTGCCAGCAGCTTGGGGGTCTCCTACGAGCAGTACTTC
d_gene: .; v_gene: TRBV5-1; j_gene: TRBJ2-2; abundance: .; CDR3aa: CASSLETGQNTGELFF; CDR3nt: TGCGCCAGCAGCTTGGAAACAGGGCAGAACACCGGGGAGCTGTTTTTT
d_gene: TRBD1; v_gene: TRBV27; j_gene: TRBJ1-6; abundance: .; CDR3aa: CASSLLGQGNSPLHF; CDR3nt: TGTGCCAGCAGTCTACTTGGACAGGGTAATTCACCCCTCCACTTT
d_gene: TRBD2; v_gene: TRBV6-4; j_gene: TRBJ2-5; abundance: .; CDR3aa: CASSTSAQETQYF; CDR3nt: TGTGCCAGCAGTACTAGCGCCCAAGAGACCCAGTACTTC
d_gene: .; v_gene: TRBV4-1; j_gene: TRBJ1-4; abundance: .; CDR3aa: CASSHGPSRANEKLFF; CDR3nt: TGCGCCAGCAGCCACGGCCCTTCGCGGGCTAATGAAAAACTGTTTTTT
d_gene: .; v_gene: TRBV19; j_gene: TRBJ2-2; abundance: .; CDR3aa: CASRPGNTGELFF; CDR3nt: TGTGCCAGTAGACCCGGTAACACCGGGGAGCTGTTTTTT
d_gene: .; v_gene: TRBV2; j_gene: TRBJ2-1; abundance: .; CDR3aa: CASRGDRGRGTFDEQFF; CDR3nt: TGTGCCAGCAGGGGAGATAGGGGCCGCGGGACCTTCGATGAGCAGTTCTTC
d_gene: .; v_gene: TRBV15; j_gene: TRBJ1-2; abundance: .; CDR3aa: CATTRYQANYGYTF; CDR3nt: TGTGCCACCACTCGCTATCAGGCTAACTATGGCTACACCTTC
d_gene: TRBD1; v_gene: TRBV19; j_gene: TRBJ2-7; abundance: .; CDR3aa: CASRGQGSYEQYF; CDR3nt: TGTGCCAGTAGAGGACAGGGGAGCTACGAGCAGTACTTC
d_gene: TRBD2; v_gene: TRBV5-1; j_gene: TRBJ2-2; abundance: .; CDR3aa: CASSLRSSGAGELFF; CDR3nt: TGCGCCAGCAGCTTGAGGTCAAGCGGGGCCGGGGAGCTGTTTTTT
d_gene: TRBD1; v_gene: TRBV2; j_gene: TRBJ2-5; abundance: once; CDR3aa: CASSGQGGFETQYF; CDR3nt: TGTGCCAGCAGTGGACAGGGCGGTTTTGAGACCCAGTACTTC
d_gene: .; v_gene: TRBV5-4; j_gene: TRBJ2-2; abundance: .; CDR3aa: CASSLEVWQESTGELFF; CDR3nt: TGTGCCAGCAGCTTGGAAGTTTGGCAGGAAAGTACCGGGGAGCTGTTTTTT
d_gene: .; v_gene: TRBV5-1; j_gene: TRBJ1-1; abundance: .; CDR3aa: CASSLGQAAEAFF; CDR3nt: TGCGCCAGCAGCTTGGGTCAGGCTGCTGAAGCTTTCTTT
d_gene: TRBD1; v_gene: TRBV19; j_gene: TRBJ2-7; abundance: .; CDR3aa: CASSMPGQGYEQYF; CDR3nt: TGTGCCAGTAGTATGCCCGGACAGGGGTACGAGCAGTACTTC
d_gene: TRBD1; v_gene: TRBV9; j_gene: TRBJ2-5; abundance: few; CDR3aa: CASSVEPPGGTGQETQYF; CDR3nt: TGTGCCAGCAGCGTTGAGCCCCCGGGCGGGACAGGGCAAGAGACCCAGTACTTC
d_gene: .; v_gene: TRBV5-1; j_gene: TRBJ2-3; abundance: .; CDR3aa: CASSLDPSYSTDTQYF; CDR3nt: TGCGCCAGCAGCTTGGATCCTAGTTACAGCACAGATACGCAGTATTTT
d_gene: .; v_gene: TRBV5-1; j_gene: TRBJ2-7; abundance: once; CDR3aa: CASSLAREEQYF; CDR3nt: TGCGCCAGCAGCTTGGCGCGCGAGGAGCAGTACTTC
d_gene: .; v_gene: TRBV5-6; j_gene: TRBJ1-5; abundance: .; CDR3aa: CASSLGYRNQPQHF; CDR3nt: TGTGCCAGCAGCTTGGGGTACAGAAATCAGCCCCAGCATTTT
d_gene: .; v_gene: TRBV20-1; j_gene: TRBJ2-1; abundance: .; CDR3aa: CSASKRDSYNEQFF; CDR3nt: TGCAGTGCTAGTAAGAGGGATTCCTACAATGAGCAGTTCTTC